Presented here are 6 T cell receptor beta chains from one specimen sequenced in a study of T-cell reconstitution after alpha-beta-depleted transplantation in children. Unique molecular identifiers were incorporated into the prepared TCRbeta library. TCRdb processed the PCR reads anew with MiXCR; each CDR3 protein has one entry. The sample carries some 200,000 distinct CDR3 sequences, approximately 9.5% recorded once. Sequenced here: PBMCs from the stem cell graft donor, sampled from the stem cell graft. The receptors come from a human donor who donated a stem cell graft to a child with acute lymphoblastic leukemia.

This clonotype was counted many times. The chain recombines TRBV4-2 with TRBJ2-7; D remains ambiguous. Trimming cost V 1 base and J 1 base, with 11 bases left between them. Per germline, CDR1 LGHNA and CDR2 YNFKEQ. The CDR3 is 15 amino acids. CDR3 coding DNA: TGTGCCAGCAGCCAAGGCCGTGGAACTTCCTACGAGCAGTACTTC. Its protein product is CASSQGRGTSYEQYF.

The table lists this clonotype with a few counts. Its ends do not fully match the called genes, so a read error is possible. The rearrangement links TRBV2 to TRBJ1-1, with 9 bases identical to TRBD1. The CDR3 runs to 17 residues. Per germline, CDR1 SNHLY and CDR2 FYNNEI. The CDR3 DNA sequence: TGTGCCAGCAGAGAAGAAGCCTTGACAGGGGGAACCCCTGAAGCTTTCTTT. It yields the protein CASREEALTGGTPEAFF. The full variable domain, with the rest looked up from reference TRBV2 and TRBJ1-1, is EPEVTQTPSHQVTQMGQEVILRCVPISNHLYFYWYRQILGQKVEFLVSFYNNEISEKSEIFDDQFSVERPDGSNFTLKIRSTKLEDSAMYFCASREEALTGGTPEAFFGQGTRLTVV.

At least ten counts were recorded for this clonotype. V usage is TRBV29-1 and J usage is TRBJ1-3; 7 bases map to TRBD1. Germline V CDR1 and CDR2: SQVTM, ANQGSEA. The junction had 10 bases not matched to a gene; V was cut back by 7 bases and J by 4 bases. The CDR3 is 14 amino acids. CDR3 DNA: TGCAGCGCCGACTTTACAGGGGTAGGAAACACCATATATTTT. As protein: CSADFTGVGNTIYF.

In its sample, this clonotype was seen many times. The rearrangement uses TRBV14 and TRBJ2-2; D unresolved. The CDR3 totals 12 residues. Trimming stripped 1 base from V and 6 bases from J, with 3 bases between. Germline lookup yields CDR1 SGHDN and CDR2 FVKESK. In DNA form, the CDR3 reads TGTGCCAGCAGCCAAGTTTCCGGGGAGCTGTTTTTT. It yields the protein CASSQVSGELFF.

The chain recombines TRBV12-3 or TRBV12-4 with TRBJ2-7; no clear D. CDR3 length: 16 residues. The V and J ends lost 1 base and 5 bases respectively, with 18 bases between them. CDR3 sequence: CASSLVRNLIADEQYF. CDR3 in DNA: TGTGCCAGCAGTTTAGTCCGGAACCTTATCGCCGACGAGCAGTACTTC.

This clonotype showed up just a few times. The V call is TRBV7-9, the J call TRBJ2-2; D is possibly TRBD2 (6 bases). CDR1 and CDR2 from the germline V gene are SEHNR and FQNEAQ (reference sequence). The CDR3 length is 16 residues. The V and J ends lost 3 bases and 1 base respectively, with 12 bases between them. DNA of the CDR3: TGTGCCAGCAGCTTGGGGGACTCACTGAACACCGGGGAGCTGTTTTTT. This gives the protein CASSLGDSLNTGELFF.